The text below deals with one T cell receptor (beta chain). This clone was seen just once. No antigen is known for it. The sample holds no much larger clone one base away, and base qualities are not on file. This sample was included in a study of cytomegalovirus exposure and HLA in healthy donors (dated by TCRdb to 2016 to 2017). Background for the entire study: A later analysis indicated that the 90 to 150 validation repertoires were generated on the platform also employed for the 700 or so repertoires of the first cohort. The study aimed to test whether cataloging public T cell receptors could reveal signatures of past pathogen exposure. In addition to the first cohort of 666 subjects, a separate validation cohort of approximately 110 different subjects was used. The study combined high-throughput TCR immunosequencing, statistical association of individual TCRs with disease status, and machine learning to predict cytomegalovirus infection status.

Trimming takes 6 bases from V and 4 bases from J, and the germline ends sit 7 bases apart. The CDR3 holds 11 amino acids from the cysteine to the phenylalanine. Only CDR3 DNA remains: 33 bases, in frame from the first base. The CDR1 and CDR2 encoded by the germline V gene (reference sequence) are DFQATT and SNEGSKA. Libraries were prepared through the immunoSEQ multiplex PCR assay. From the authors' description of their analysis: To diagnose cytomegalovirus status from the catalog of TCR beta chain sequences, a statistical classification framework was built. In its TCRdb copy, this immuneACCESS table keeps in-frame sequences only and misses some clones. Where compared with another copy, unresolved V genes explain less than half of these, and the others have no known cause. V and J calls and clone size are copied from that table; D and trimming were computed from the DNA. The sample yields 150,000 to 200,000 clones; roughly 80% were counted once. About 7% of the sample rests with the top ten.

General findings and caveats noted by the study authors: Across donors, most TCR sequences were observed very rarely, whereas some public TCRs were present in many individuals. The validation cohort had no HLA typing available for a later analysis, so co-occurrence within that cohort was assessed over all 120 or so repertoires. In both the original and validation cohorts, the classifier was reported to diagnose cytomegalovirus status with high specificity and sensitivity. A few of the identified cytomegalovirus-associated TCR beta chains were confirmed in vitro to be specific for cytomegalovirus antigens. The study listed 150 to 200 TCR beta chains as associated with cytomegalovirus. Subsequent analysis determined that TCRs grouped into clusters in the first cohort also showed a tendency toward co-occurrence across the roughly 130 validation repertoires, and approximately 94% of cluster scores exceeded 0. It was suggested by the authors that the approach could potentially be generalized to other disease states and immunological phenotypes.

Donors formed part of the validation cohort, which comprised fewer than 150 subjects and was distinct from the first cohort of under 800 subjects. This TCR derives from a man aged 18 to 30 in good health and CMV-seropositive. The rearranged chain carries TRBV20-1 and TRBJ1-3, with an unclear D gene assignment. The sample taken for sequencing was PBMCs. The DNA reads TGCAGTGCCCGAGTGGGAAACACCATATATTTT. Translated, this gives CSARVGNTIYF.